Here is one T cell receptor (beta chain) with its context. Its target is not known. Measured with immunoSEQ multiplex PCR; TCRdb has only the in-frame clones, and not every one. Of tens of thousands of clones in the sample, roughly 96% were seen once. The data derive from a study of Tregs in tolerant kidney transplant recipients. In the study overall: A roughly three-day belatacept mixed lymphocyte reaction, sometimes plus 5-day graft donor restimulation, preceded CD4+CD25+CD127- sorting. Sorting used antibodies to exclude donor cells.

Germline CDR1 SGHVT, CDR2 SQSDAQ. This CDR3 region has 14 residues. Trimming left V 2 bases short and J 2 bases short, with 10 bases between. The sample taken for sequencing was Tregs from blood cultured with allogeneic cells. The clonotype originates from a human donor in good health. V and J are TRBV7-4 and TRBJ2-7; D is unresolved. CDR3 residues: CASSLYGSTYEQYF. The CDR3 DNA reads TGTGCCAGCAGCTTATACGGCAGCACCTACGAGCAGTACTTC.